This TCR beta chain derives from a study of T cell responses to AZD1222 COVID-19 vaccine. Study-level findings and limits: At baseline, seropositivity was found in only a handful of AZD1222 recipients.

Data came from immunoSEQ multiplex PCR; TCRdb stores just in-frame clones and leaves some out. The sample has around 200,000 clones, 88% seen once. For this clone: Antigen unknown.

The sequence was collected from an adult in good health. The sample was peripheral blood, taken on day 0 of AZD1222 vaccination.

CDR3 protein: CASSVRAVSSYNSPLHF. CDR3 nucleotides: TGTGCCAGCAGCGTAAGGGCAGTCAGCTCCTATAATTCACCCCTCCACTTT. The chain links TRBV9 to TRBJ1-6; D is undetermined. Trimming removed 1 base at V and 0 bases at J, with 11 bases between. The V gene's germline CDR1 is SGDLS and CDR2 YYNGEE. CDR3 size: 17 residues.